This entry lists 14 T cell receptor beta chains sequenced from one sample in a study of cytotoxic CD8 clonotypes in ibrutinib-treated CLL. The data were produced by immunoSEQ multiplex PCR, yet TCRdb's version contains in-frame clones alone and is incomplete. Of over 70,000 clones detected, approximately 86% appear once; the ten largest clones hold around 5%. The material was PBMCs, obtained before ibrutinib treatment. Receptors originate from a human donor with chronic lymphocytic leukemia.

CDR3 nucleotides: TGTGCCAGCAGTTCCCCCCCCGAGCAGTACTTC. Translating it yields CASSSPPEQYF. The rearrangement uses TRBV27 and TRBJ2-7; no firm D call. CDR1 and CDR2 from the germline V gene are MNHEY and SMNVEV (reference sequence). This CDR3 contains 11 residues. Trimming took 4 bases from V and 6 from J, leaving 7 bases between them.

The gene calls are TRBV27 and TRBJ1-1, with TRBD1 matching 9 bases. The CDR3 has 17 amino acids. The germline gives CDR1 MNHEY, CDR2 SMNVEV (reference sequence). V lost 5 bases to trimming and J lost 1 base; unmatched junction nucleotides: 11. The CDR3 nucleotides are TGTGCCAGCAGTCCCGGACAGGGGCAACCACCGAACACTGAAGCTTTCTTT. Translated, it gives CASSPGQGQPPNTEAFF.

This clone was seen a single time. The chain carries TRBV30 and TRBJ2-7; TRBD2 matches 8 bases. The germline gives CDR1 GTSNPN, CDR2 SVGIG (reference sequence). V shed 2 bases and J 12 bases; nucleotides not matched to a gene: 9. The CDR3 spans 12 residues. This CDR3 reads CAWSPGGEPLYF. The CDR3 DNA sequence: TGTGCCTGGAGTCCCGGGGGGGAGCCGCTGTACTTC.

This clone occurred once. CDR3: CASRTPYPQFYSNQPQHF. The CDR3 DNA sequence: TGTGCCAGCAGAACCCCCTACCCACAGTTTTATAGCAATCAGCCCCAGCATTTT. The rearrangement links TRBV28 to TRBJ1-5; no firm D call. Looked up from germline, CDR1 is MDHEN and CDR2 is SYDVKM. This CDR3 has 18 amino acids. Trimming cost V 6 bases and J 0 bases, with 21 bases left between them.

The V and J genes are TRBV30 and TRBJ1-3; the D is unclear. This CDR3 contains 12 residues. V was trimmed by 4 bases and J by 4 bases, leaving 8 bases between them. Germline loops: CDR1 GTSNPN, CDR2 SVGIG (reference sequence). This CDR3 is CAWKESGNTIYF. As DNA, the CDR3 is TGTGCCTGGAAAGAGTCCGGAAACACCATATATTTT. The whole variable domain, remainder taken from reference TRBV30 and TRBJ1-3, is SQTIHQWPATLVQPVGSPLSLECTVEGTSNPNLYWYRQAAGRGLQLLFYSVGIGQISSEVPQNLSASRPQDRQFILSSKKLLLSDSGFYLCAWKESGNTIYFGEGSWLTVV.

The CDR3, as DNA: TGTGCCAGCAGCTTAGGACTAGCGTCGAACACCGGGGAGCTGTTTTTT. Protein product: CASSLGLASNTGELFF. This sequence joins TRBV7-3 and TRBJ2-2, with 9 bases aligning to TRBD2. The V segment lost 2 bases and the J segment 0 bases; nucleotides outside the gene matches: 1. From germline, CDR1 is SGHTA and CDR2 FQGTGA. CDR3 length: 16 residues.

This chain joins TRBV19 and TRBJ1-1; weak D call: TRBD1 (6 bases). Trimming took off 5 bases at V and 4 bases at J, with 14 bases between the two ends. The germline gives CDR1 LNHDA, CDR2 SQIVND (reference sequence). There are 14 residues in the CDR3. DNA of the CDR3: TGTGCCAGTAGTCGGAGAGGGGGAACCACTGAAGCTTTCTTT. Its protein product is CASSRRGGTTEAFF.

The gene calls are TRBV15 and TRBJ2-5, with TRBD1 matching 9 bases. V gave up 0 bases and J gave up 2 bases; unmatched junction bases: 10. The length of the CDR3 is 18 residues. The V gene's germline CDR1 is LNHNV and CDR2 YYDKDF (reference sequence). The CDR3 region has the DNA TGTGCCACCAGCAGAGATTCCGGGACAGGGATAAAGCAAGAGACCCAGTACTTC. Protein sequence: CATSRDSGTGIKQETQYF.

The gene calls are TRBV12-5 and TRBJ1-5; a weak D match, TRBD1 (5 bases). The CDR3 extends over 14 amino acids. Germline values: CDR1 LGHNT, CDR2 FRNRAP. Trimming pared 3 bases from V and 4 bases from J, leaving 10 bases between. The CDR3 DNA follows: TGTGCTAGTGGTTTTGGGGGTCCTAATCAGCCCCAGCATTTT. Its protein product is CASGFGGPNQPQHF.

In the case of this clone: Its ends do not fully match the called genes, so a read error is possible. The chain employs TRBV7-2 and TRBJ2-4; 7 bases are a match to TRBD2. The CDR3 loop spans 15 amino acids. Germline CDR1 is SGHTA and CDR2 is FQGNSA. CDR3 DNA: TGTGCCAGCAGCCTAGCCCTCGGACTAGGGAACATTCAGTACTTC. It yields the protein CASSLALGLGNIQYF.

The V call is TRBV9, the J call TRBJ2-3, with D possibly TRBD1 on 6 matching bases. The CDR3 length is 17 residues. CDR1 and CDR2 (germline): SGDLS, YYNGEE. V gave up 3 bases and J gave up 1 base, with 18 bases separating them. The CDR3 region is CASSARQDRSGTDTQYF. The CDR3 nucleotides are TGTGCCAGCAGCGCCCGACAGGACCGCTCCGGCACAGATACGCAGTATTTT.

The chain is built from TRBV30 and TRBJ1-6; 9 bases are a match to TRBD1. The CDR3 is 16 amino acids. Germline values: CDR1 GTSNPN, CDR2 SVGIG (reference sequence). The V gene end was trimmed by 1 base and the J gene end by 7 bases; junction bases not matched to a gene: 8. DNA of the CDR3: TGTGCCTGGAGTGCCGGGACAGGGAATGGGAATTCACCCCTCCACTTT. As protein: CAWSAGTGNGNSPLHF. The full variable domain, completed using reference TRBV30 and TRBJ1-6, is SQTIHQWPATLVQPVGSPLSLECTVEGTSNPNLYWYRQAAGRGLQLLFYSVGIGQISSEVPQNLSASRPQDRQFILSSKKLLLSDSGFYLCAWSAGTGNGNSPLHFGNGTRLTVT.

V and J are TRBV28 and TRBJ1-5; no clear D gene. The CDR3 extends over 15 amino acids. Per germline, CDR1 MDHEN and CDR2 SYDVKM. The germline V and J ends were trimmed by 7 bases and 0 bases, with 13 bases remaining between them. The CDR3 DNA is TGTGCCAGCAAGACGCAGGCTTATAGCAATCAGCCCCAGCATTTT. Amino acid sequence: CASKTQAYSNQPQHF.

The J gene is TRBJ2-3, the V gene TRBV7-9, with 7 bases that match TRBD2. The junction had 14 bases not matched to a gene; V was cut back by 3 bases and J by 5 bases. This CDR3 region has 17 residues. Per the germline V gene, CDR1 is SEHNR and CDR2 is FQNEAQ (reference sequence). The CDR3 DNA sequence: TGTGCCAGCAGCTTGGGCGGGAGCCACCGGGGGGTAGATACGCAGTATTTT. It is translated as CASSLGGSHRGVDTQYF.